The next 13 T cell receptor beta chains were all read from a single sample in a study of T cell responses to AZD1222 COVID-19 vaccine. Method: immunoSEQ multiplex PCR; TCRdb's copy keeps in-frame clones and lacks some. The table shows some 97,000 clones, with over 90% occurring only once. The sample in question was peripheral blood, obtained on day 0 of AZD1222 vaccination. These TCRs come from an adult in good health.

The chain couples TRBV7-9 to TRBJ2-2, with D unclear. The CDR3 is made up of 18 amino acids. Trimming cost V 5 bases and J 4 bases, with 23 bases left between them. CDR1 is SEHNR, CDR2 FQNEAQ, per germline (reference sequence). The CDR3 loop reads CASSQRIALNWSTGELFF. In DNA, the CDR3 is TGTGCCAGCAGCCAAAGGATAGCCCTGAATTGGAGCACCGGGGAGCTGTTTTTT. Full variable domain (rest looked up from reference TRBV7-9 and TRBJ2-2): DTGVSQNPRHKITKRGQNVTFRCDPISEHNRLYWYRQTLGQGPEFLTYFQNEAQLEKSRLLSDRFSAERPKGSFSTLEIQRTEQGDSAMYLCASSQRIALNWSTGELFFGEGSRLTVL.

In this sample, this clone turned up once. The chain carries TRBV10-2 and TRBJ2-6, with D possibly matching TRBD1 (6 bases). From germline, CDR1 is WSHSY and CDR2 SAAADI. The CDR3 contains 17 residues. V lost 0 bases, J lost 0 bases, and 9 bases lay in between. In DNA form, the CDR3 reads TGCGCCAGCAGTGAGTCGACAGGCTCCTCTGGGGCCAACGTCCTGACTTTC. Its protein is CASSESTGSSGANVLTF.

The CDR3 coding sequence is TGTGCCAGCTCACCAGGACGGTTCTCTGGAAACACCATATATTTT. Protein sequence: CASSPGRFSGNTIYF. V and J are TRBV18 and TRBJ1-3; no firm D call. V shed 2 bases and J shed 0 bases, with 8 bases lying between them. CDR3 size: 15 residues. Germline V gene lookup returns CDR1 KGHSH and CDR2 LQKENI.

CDR3 amino acids: CASSVAGGPDTQYF. CDR3 bases: TGTGCCAGCAGTGTGGCGGGAGGGCCCGATACGCAGTATTTT. The chain carries TRBV6-4 and TRBJ2-3; 9 bases line up with TRBD2. CDR3 length equals 14 residues. Per the germline V gene, CDR1 is MRHNA and CDR2 is SNTAGT. V gave up 4 bases and J gave up 6 bases; unmatched junction bases: 5.

The genes are TRBV10-3 and TRBJ1-2, with TRBD1 identical over 10 bases. Germline CDR1 and CDR2: ENHRY and SYGVKD. Losses at the gene ends were 5 bases for V and 4 bases for J; bases not matched to a gene: 7. This CDR3 region has 15 residues. CDR3 in amino acids: CAISQDRGVLYGYTF. The CDR3 DNA sequence: TGTGCCATCAGTCAGGACAGGGGGGTTCTCTATGGCTACACCTTC.

The chain links TRBV15 to TRBJ2-1; 8 nucleotides agree with TRBD2. This CDR3 region has 16 residues. Germline CDR1 LNHNV, CDR2 YYDKDF (reference sequence). V shed 5 bases, J shed 9 bases, and the junction held 15 bases outside the gene matches. This CDR3 reads CATSLGVREERSEQFF. The CDR3 DNA follows: TGTGCCACCAGCCTTGGTGTGCGGGAGGAAAGGAGTGAGCAGTTCTTC. Filled out from reference TRBV15 and TRBJ2-1, the complete variable domain reads DAMVIQNPRYQVTQFGKPVTLSCSQTLNHNVMYWYQQKSSQAPKLLFHYYDKDFNNEADTPDNFQSRRPNTSFCFLDIRSPGLGDTAMYLCATSLGVREERSEQFFGPGTRLTVL.

The chain couples TRBV7-2 to TRBJ1-2; D remains ambiguous. CDR3 length: 12 residues. Germline V lookup: CDR1 SGHTA, CDR2 FQGNSA. Trimming removed 1 base from V and 8 bases from J, with 8 bases in between. CDR3 loop: CASSLDGQGYTF. The CDR3 DNA sequence: TGTGCCAGCAGCTTAGACGGGCAGGGCTACACCTTC.

This clone was observed a few times. This chain uses TRBV27 with TRBJ2-3; TRBD1 matches 10 bases. Per germline, CDR1 MNHEY and CDR2 SMNVEV (reference sequence). CDR3 size: 14 residues. With V trimmed by 8 bases and J by 3 bases, 5 bases remained unmatched. The CDR3 DNA reads TGTGCCAGCGGACGGACAGGGGGGACAGATACGCAGTATTTT. Encoded protein: CASGRTGGTDTQYF.

Of note for this clone: The sample holds other DNA sequences that translate to the same CDR3. The rearrangement uses TRBV3-1 (or the pseudogene TRBV3-2) and TRBJ1-4; D not resolved. Germline V gene sequence: CDR1 LGHDT, CDR2 YNNKEL (reference sequence). The CDR3 is 14 amino acids. Trimming took 0 bases from V and 6 from J, leaving 8 bases between them. CDR3 DNA sequence: TGTGCCAGCAGCCAAGAGCGGTGGGATGAAAAACTGTTTTTT. Residues: CASSQERWDEKLFF.

The genes are TRBV7-9 and TRBJ2-5; D ambiguous. Trimming cost V 8 bases and J 5 bases, with 15 bases left between them. The CDR3 has 13 residues. The germline V gene has CDR1 SEHNR and CDR2 FQNEAQ (reference sequence). The CDR3, as DNA: TGTGCCAGCCGCCGGGTACGAATGGAGACCCAGTACTTC. Translated, it gives CASRRVRMETQYF.

The chain uses TRBV7-8 and TRBJ2-1; TRBD2 matches 11 bases. Germline CDR1 SGHVS, CDR2 FQNEAQ. This CDR3 region has 15 residues. Trimming removed 4 bases from V and 9 bases from J; junction bases left unmatched: 8. CDR3 coding DNA: TGTGCCAGCAGCTACTTAGCGGGAGGGACTGGTGAGCAGTTCTTC. Amino acids: CASSYLAGGTGEQFF.

The chain joins TRBV4-2 to TRBJ2-3, with TRBD2 identical over 11 bases. CDR3 length: 16 amino acids. V dropped 1 base and J dropped 2; count of bases not matched to a gene: 2. From germline, CDR1 is LGHNA and CDR2 YNFKEQ. This chain's CDR3 is CASSQVTSGTTDTQYF. CDR3 DNA: TGTGCCAGCAGCCAAGTGACTAGCGGGACCACAGATACGCAGTATTTT.

The CDR3 spells CASSYRGENNSPLHF. The CDR3, as DNA: TGTGCCAGCAGTTACAGGGGAGAAAATAATTCACCCCTCCACTTT. The chain combines TRBV6-5 with TRBJ1-6; tentative D call: TRBD1 (5 bases). Germline V gives CDR1 MNHEY, CDR2 SVGAGI. V lost 2 bases to trimming and J lost 5 bases, with 10 bases between them. This CDR3 has 15 residues.